This T cell receptor (beta chain) stems from a study of cytomegalovirus exposure and HLA in healthy donors (dated by TCRdb to about 2017). With respect to the entire study: An earlier analysis of some 550 of the donors reported approximately 290 Gb of sequence data and approximately 110 million unique TCR beta sequences from roughly 200 million T cells. Among about 410 genotyped donors of the cohort, an average of around 240,000 unique TCR beta nucleotide sequences was sequenced per donor, of which roughly 17% were non-productive. The number of typed donors differed by locus: about 620-640 for A, B, C, DRB1 and DQB1; roughly 510 for DQA1; over 600 for DPA1; and roughly 470 for DPB1. Besides the first cohort of hundreds of subjects, a separate validation cohort made up of roughly 120 different subjects was used. Donor age, sex, ethnicity and CMV serostatus were compiled alongside the repertoire data. Every discovery cohort repertoire had been produced on one sequencing platform. A later genetic analysis took genome-wide SNP genotypes for about three fifths of the 666 donors and used that subset as a discovery cohort. The study used immunosequencing to profile the T cell repertoires of 600 to 850 subjects and linked those repertoires to cytomegalovirus serostatus. A handful of DR-DQ haplotypes were handled as single units for association and clustering because linkage in the cohort was strong. In an earlier analysis of a few hundred of the donors, high-throughput TCR beta sequencing was used to judge whether each TCR beta V gene segment behaved as functional or pseudogenic. The study aimed to test whether cataloging public T cell receptors could reveal signatures of past pathogen exposure. HLA typing included class I and class II loci at four-digit resolution. Of the approximately 400 genotyped donors, around 81% fell in the genetic ancestry cluster associated with self-reported Caucasian donors. A later analysis re-analyzed previously published TCR beta repertoires from several hundred donors and added high-resolution HLA genotyping to study TCR occurrence patterns. Rather than drawing on any new phenotypic data, the later analysis identified candidate immune exposures from TCR beta sequences and the way those sequences occurred across donors. High-throughput TCR immunosequencing, statistical association of individual TCRs with disease status, and machine learning were combined to predict cytomegalovirus infection status. Around 320 gigabases of sequencing data and tens of millions of unique TCR sequences were included in an early release covering 550 to 650 HLA-typed donors.

As to this clone: The antigen it recognizes is unknown. Qualities for individual bases were not recorded, and no much larger clone is one base off.

The cohort was made up of about 610 healthy bone marrow donors. At the time of sampling, every cohort member was nominally healthy, though immune exposures that went unrecorded were likely present. The donor tested CMV seropositive and was one of the 289 seropositive cohort members. Each donor provided a peripheral blood sample, and peripheral blood mononuclear cells were used for TCR beta sequencing. Genomic DNA was extracted from the blood cell samples with the Qiagen DNeasy Blood Extraction Kit. General conclusions and limits of the study: Broadly in line with IMGT annotations, most TCR beta V segments showed up in productive rearrangements about 90% or about 30% of the time in an earlier analysis of around 550 of the donors. A further reported finding was that TCR beta sequences accurately predicted the HLA-A and HLA-B alleles for most subjects in the first cohort. For the cohort, immune exposure information was limited to CMV serostatus. Because some donors lacked HLA typing at each locus, the association tests relied only on the typed subset. The authors suggested that the approach could potentially be extended to other disease states and immunological phenotypes. Compared with the roughly 710-donor mean, donors in an Asian-associated ancestry cluster had fewer N-insertions in productive TCRs, according to a later genetic analysis. Specific HLA alleles were associated with 15,000 to 20,000 TCR beta sequences at a false discovery rate of 0.05 in a later analysis. In a later analysis, several top co-occurrence clusters were reported to appear linked to parvovirus B19, influenza, CMV and Epstein-Barr virus. A later genetic analysis associated a missense DCLRE1C variant with V-gene and J-gene trimming of TCR beta chains, and an independent cohort replicated the association. Three of the identified cytomegalovirus-associated TCR beta chains were confirmed in vitro to be specific for cytomegalovirus antigens. Presence/absence analyses assumed roughly uniform sequencing depth across donors, an assumption that may not hold. The classifier was reported to diagnose cytomegalovirus status with high specificity and sensitivity in both the original cohort and the validation cohort. A group of highly shared sequence variants was considered likely to be a technical artifact of the sequencing pipeline. While some public TCRs were present in many individuals, most TCR sequences turned up only very rarely across donors. A total of 164 TCR beta chains were listed by the study as associated with cytomegalovirus. In a later analysis, HLA-associated TCR beta chains showed more clonal expansion and lower generation probabilities than non-associated chains that were equally common. Correlated functional status among segregating V segments might reflect linkage disequilibrium, but an unknown experimental factor could not be ruled out. The earlier analysis of about 600 of the donors excluded some 15 rarely observed V segments, including chromosome 9 orphons, because counts were too low. A later analysis found that TCR association rates varied across HLA loci, with DRB1 alleles showing the most associated TCRs and HLA-C alleles the fewest. When HLA alleles, especially DR and DQ, strongly co-occurred, attributing TCR associations to individual alleles was difficult. In this cohort, only TCR beta chains were sequenced, and detectable features were limited by the absence of alpha or paired-chain data. A later analysis found that most CMV-associated TCR beta chains appeared HLA-restricted, with HLA associations seemingly driven largely by CMV exposure.

Library generation was performed with the immunoSEQ multiplex PCR assay. For the multiplex PCR, a mixture combining 60 forward primers for TCR Vbeta segments and 13 reverse primers for TCR Jbeta segments was used. A multiplex PCR assay on genomic DNA amplified the CDR3 region of rearranged TCR beta genes. The amplified TCR beta libraries were sequenced on the Illumina HiSeq System as 87-base-pair reads. As for how the authors treated the data: Across the 670 or so repertoires, a later analysis counted tens of millions of unique TCR beta chains, some 11 million of which were shared by at least two donors. Raw reads were error-corrected and collapsed into unique sequences with a nearest-neighbor algorithm that merged closely related sequences to remove PCR and sequencing errors. V, D and J gene segments were assigned by aligning CDR3 sequences to IMGT reference sequences. For a sequence to be retained, at least a six-nucleotide match to both a V gene segment and a J gene segment was required. Rearrangements were called productive when the CDR3 lacked stop codons and stayed in frame with V and J; all others were non-productive. Following IMGT convention, CDR3 was defined as the stretch from the second conserved V-encoded cysteine to the conserved J-encoded phenylalanine. The earlier analysis of fewer than 700 of the donors excluded sequences that lacked an unambiguous match to a single V gene segment. An earlier analysis of several hundred of the donors called V segments functional above 56.7% productive rearrangements and segregating when the between-donor standard deviation exceeded 5%. To diagnose cytomegalovirus status from the catalog of TCR beta chain sequences, a statistical classification framework was built. A later analysis assigned V and J genes by comparing TCR nucleotide sequences with IMGT/GENE-DB human TR gene sequences. Using the TCRdist pipeline, a later analysis assigned CDR3 sequences along with most-parsimonious VDJ recombination scenarios. A later analysis defined each TCR beta chain by its CDR3 amino acid sequence plus V-gene family, and excluded reads lacking a unique V-gene family. As a way to deal with suspected cross-contamination and a sequencing artifact, a later analysis dropped hundreds of nucleotide sequences that were highly shared and had low generation probability. For each public chain, a later analysis derived a clonal expansion index from normalized ranks of inferred template counts within each repertoire. A later analysis computed generation probabilities with a VDJ recombination model fitted to out-of-frame rearrangements, and checked the results against IGoR. In a later analysis, hypergeometric tests were used to score TCR-TCR, TCR-HLA and TCR-CMV co-occurrence, with a repertoire-size bias correction applied to TCR pairs. False discovery rates were estimated in a later analysis by permuting HLA or CMV assignments 20 times. In a later analysis, co-occurring TCRs were grouped using DBSCAN, with TCRdist sequence similarity added in when clustering inside HLA-allele-positive subsets. Repertoires with fewer than 30,000 or more than 120,000 public chains, plus five repertoires with anomalous nucleotide sharing, were excluded from co-occurrence clustering. Here the immuneACCESS table is served through TCRdb, limited to in-frame sequences with V and J called. Missing clones are a known gap in these copies; in checked studies unresolved V genes cover under half, and the rest lacks a known reason. The V and J calls and clone size come from that table; D and trimming were worked out from the DNA. The sample table shows about 92,000 clones, and just under 85% are seen once. The biggest ten clones account for 4.5% to 7% of the sample.

The origin of this receptor is a woman in her late teens or twenties in good health and CMV-seropositive. The sample comprised PBMCs.

CDR3 sequence: CASSVATGRDEQFF. The DNA sequence follows: TGTGCCAGCAGCGTAGCTACAGGGAGAGATGAGCAGTTCTTC. The rearranged segments are TRBV9 and TRBJ2-1, with TRBD1 tentatively as D gene (6 bases match). From the germline V gene, CDR1 is SGDLS and CDR2 is YYNGEE. The CDR3 starts with the cysteine, ends with the phenylalanine, and has 14 residues. The DNA shown is the 42-base CDR3, in frame from base 1. V is shortened by 0 bases, J by 8 bases, and the region joining them spans 12 bases.